This paragraph reports one T cell receptor beta chain. Its specificity is not known. 5'RACE template switching with UMIs produced the TCR beta cDNA. TCRdb re-analyzed the 5' RACE reads; it lists each CDR3 protein once, without DNA. There are 500,000 to 700,000 distinct CDR3 sequences in the sample, with about 3.6% held by the top ten. This entry comes from a study of T cells expressing NK-cell markers. Study at large: Sorted CD3+CD56-NKG2C+, CD3+CD56+NKG2C- and CD3+CD56+NKG2C+ T cells were the source of the TCR beta repertoires. Just one sequenced donor of eight was HCMV-seronegative, while seven were seropositive.

Findings and caveats of the study: The study found these clonotypes also leading the CD3+CD56-NKG2C+ fraction in a few donors.

This clonotype originated in a young man in good health. Material: blood T cells: a sorted CD56 or NKG2C T cell subset, CD4+ or CD8+ T cells, or bulk PBMC T cells (not recorded which).

This CDR3 reads CASSLVGINTEAFF. The chain links TRBV5-8 to TRBJ1-1. CDR1 and CDR2 from the germline V gene are SGHTS and YDEGEE. There are 14 residues in the CDR3.